This T cell receptor (beta chain) was captured in a study of fetal regulatory T cell absence and autoimmunity. The wider study: Without clinical diabetes, IPEX patients showed exocrine pancreas autoimmunity. Findings and limits, study-wide: In IPEX, the enrichment was taken to support antigen-driven autoimmunity before birth. Compared with cord blood, pancreas showed oligoclonal TCR enrichment, some clones over 90-fold.

The V end lost 0 bases, the J end lost 3 bases, and 9 bases lay between the germline ends. The CDR3 has 14 amino acids. The germline V gene has CDR1 SGDLS and CDR2 YYNGEE. This was a survey-level run. Clones were read by immunoSEQ multiplex PCR, and TCRdb kept only the in-frame ones, dropping some. The sample records 85,000 to 100,000 clones, about three quarters being singletons. In the case of this clone: The antigen is not known.

The source of this sequence is a male donor with IPEX syndrome. The chain recombines TRBV9 with TRBJ2-5, with a weak D call TRBD1 (6 bases). The sample consisted of pancreas tissue. CDR3: CASSVGNREETQYF. CDR3 bases: TGTGCCAGCAGCGTAGGAAACAGGGAAGAGACCCAGTACTTC.